These 7 T cell receptor beta chains were sequenced from one sample in a study of OX40 agonist ivuxolimab in advanced cancers. The data were produced by immunoSEQ multiplex PCR, yet TCRdb's version contains in-frame clones alone and is incomplete. The data contain 40,000 to 45,000 clones, 75% to 90% of them singletons. The material was CD4+ or CD8+ T cells sorted from blood, obtained in a trial of the OX40 agonist ivuxolimab. These receptors came from an adult with an advanced solid tumor such as melanoma, head and neck, liver or kidney cancer.

This clone was counted between two and nine times. The rearrangement uses TRBV9 and TRBJ1-1, with D hard to call. Trimming took 3 bases from V and 11 from J, leaving 17 bases between them. CDR3 length: 13 amino acids. The germline gives CDR1 SGDLS, CDR2 YYNGEE. CDR3 sequence reads: CASSASRTAGAFF. The CDR3 region has the DNA TGTGCCAGCAGCGCATCACGGACGGCGGGCGCTTTCTTT.

This chain uses TRBV5-1 with TRBJ2-1; 8 nucleotides line up with TRBD2. The V gene end was trimmed by 3 bases and the J gene end by 5 bases; junction bases not matched to a gene: 4. The CDR3 has 14 amino acids. CDR1 is SGHRS, CDR2 YFSETQ, per germline. The CDR3 is CASSSGLADNEQFF. CDR3 coding DNA: TGCGCCAGCAGCTCAGGACTAGCCGACAATGAGCAGTTCTTC.

Notes on this clone: One junction end disagrees with the germline gene, perhaps due to a read error. V is TRBV6-1 and J is TRBJ2-7; TRBD1 might be the D (7 bases). The CDR3 sequence is 15 residues long. Germline-derived CDR1 and CDR2 are MNHNS and SASEGT. CDR3 DNA: TGTGCCAGCAGGGAAGGACAGGCGGGGTCCTACGAGCAGTACTTC. Residues: CASREGQAGSYEQYF.

The chain carries TRBV30 and TRBJ2-7; a weak D match, TRBD1 (5 bases). The V end lost 0 bases, the J end lost 3 bases, and 15 bases lay between the germline ends. Looked up from germline, CDR1 is GTSNPN and CDR2 is SVGIG (reference sequence). This CDR3 contains 15 residues. The CDR3 DNA follows: TGTGCCTGGAGTGTACCCCGCCAGGGTTACTACGAGCAGTACTTC. Its protein product is CAWSVPRQGYYEQYF.

This chain joins TRBV19 and TRBJ1-1; D is unclear. V lost 1 base to trimming and J lost 1 base, with 16 bases between them. Germline V gene sequence: CDR1 LNHDA, CDR2 SQIVND (reference sequence). This CDR3 is 17 amino acids long. CDR3 amino acids: CASSIGWAGPRNTEAFF. The CDR3 DNA follows: TGTGCCAGTAGTATAGGTTGGGCAGGACCCCGGAACACTGAAGCTTTCTTT.

With respect to this clone: At one of its ends the junction is not consistent with the germline gene, which may arise from a read error. The CDR3: CASSLDPRTSGRFENTGELFF. For the CDR3, the DNA is TGTGCTAGCAGCTTAGACCCGCGGACTAGCGGGAGATTCGAGAACACCGGGGAGCTGTTTTTT. This sequence joins TRBV7-7 and TRBJ2-2; TRBD2 matches 13 bases. The CDR3 consists of 21 residues. Germline V gives CDR1 SSHAT, CDR2 FNYEAQ (reference sequence).

The CDR3 DNA follows: TGTGCCAGCAGCCGGGGGGGCGGCACAGATACGCAGTATTTT. Encoded protein: CASSRGGGTDTQYF. The chain joins TRBV28 to TRBJ2-3, with 8 bases lining up with TRBD2. CDR1 is MDHEN, CDR2 SYDVKM, per germline. The CDR3 loop spans 14 amino acids. The V gene end was trimmed by 6 bases and the J gene end by 1 base; junction bases not matched to a gene: 3.